A selection of T cell receptor beta chains follows, all from one sample in a study of blood T cell repertoires in COVID-19. Libraries were prepared by immunoSEQ multiplex PCR; TCRdb keeps only in-frame clonotypes and omits some of them. Seen here are roughly 150,000 clones, around nine tenths observed once, and the top ten hold 2.5%. The sequencing sample was made of peripheral blood. The source is a woman of 80 years or more with COVID-19, enrolled during active disease. Each CDR3 is given with its conserved first and last residue. Each record gives: V gene, clone size, J gene, D gene, CDR3 protein, CDR3 DNA. D genes are given only for firm matches. Clone sizes are given selectively: once, few, many, or a class where the clone is expanded.

v_gene: TRBV11-1; abundance: once; j_gene: TRBJ2-3; d_gene: TRBD1; CDR3aa: CASSAGQGRTDTQYF; CDR3nt: TGTGCCAGCAGCGCGGGACAGGGGAGGACAGATACGCAGTATTTT
v_gene: TRBV5-1; abundance: NA; j_gene: TRBJ1-5; d_gene: NA; CDR3aa: CASSLVYQGSSNQPQHF; CDR3nt: TGCGCCAGCAGCTTGGTTTATCAGGGGTCTAGCAATCAGCCCCAGCATTTT
v_gene: TRBV19; abundance: NA; j_gene: TRBJ2-7; d_gene: NA; CDR3aa: CASSMGQTTYEQYF; CDR3nt: TGTGCCAGTAGTATGGGCCAGACCACCTACGAGCAGTACTTC
v_gene: TRBV5-4; abundance: NA; j_gene: TRBJ2-2; d_gene: TRBD1; CDR3aa: CASSPRTGTLTGELFF; CDR3nt: TGTGCCAGCAGCCCACGGACAGGGACCTTGACCGGGGAGCTGTTTTTT
v_gene: TRBV27; abundance: NA; j_gene: TRBJ2-7; d_gene: NA; CDR3aa: CASRTGIGVYEQYF; CDR3nt: TGTGCCAGCAGAACAGGGATTGGGGTCTACGAGCAGTACTTC
v_gene: TRBV28; abundance: NA; j_gene: TRBJ2-5; d_gene: TRBD2; CDR3aa: CASSLAGGGFLGETQYF; CDR3nt: TGTGCCAGCAGTTTAGCGGGAGGCGGCTTTTTGGGGGAGACCCAGTACTTC
v_gene: TRBV11-3; abundance: NA; j_gene: TRBJ1-3; d_gene: TRBD1; CDR3aa: CASSSEVTGKRGAGNTIYF; CDR3nt: TGTGCCAGCAGCTCGGAGGTGACAGGGAAGAGAGGAGCCGGAAACACCATATATTTT
v_gene: TRBV5-1; abundance: NA; j_gene: TRBJ2-2; d_gene: TRBD2; CDR3aa: CASSPIAGEGTGELFF; CDR3nt: TGCGCCAGCAGCCCGATAGCGGGAGAGGGGACCGGGGAGCTGTTTTTT
v_gene: TRBV3-1/TRBV3-2; abundance: NA; j_gene: TRBJ2-6; d_gene: NA; CDR3aa: CASSSGGANVLTF; CDR3nt: TGTGCCAGCAGCTCCGGGGGGGCCAACGTCCTGACTTTC
v_gene: TRBV4-3; abundance: NA; j_gene: TRBJ2-3; d_gene: TRBD2; CDR3aa: CASSQADVGLAGHYTDTQYF; CDR3nt: TGCGCCAGCAGCCAAGCCGATGTTGGACTAGCGGGACATTACACAGATACGCAGTATTTT
v_gene: TRBV5-5; abundance: NA; j_gene: TRBJ2-5; d_gene: NA; CDR3aa: CASSLPPGGETQYF; CDR3nt: TGTGCCAGCAGCCTCCCCCCAGGGGGGGAGACCCAGTACTTC
v_gene: TRBV19; abundance: NA; j_gene: TRBJ1-6; d_gene: NA; CDR3aa: CASSIAPGVNSPLHF; CDR3nt: TGTGCCAGTAGTATCGCGCCGGGGGTAAATTCACCCCTCCACTTT
v_gene: TRBV7-3; abundance: NA; j_gene: TRBJ2-2; d_gene: NA; CDR3aa: CASSTGTVNTGELFF; CDR3nt: TGTGCCAGCAGCACCGGGACTGTAAACACCGGGGAGCTGTTTTTT
v_gene: TRBV7-2; abundance: few; j_gene: TRBJ1-3; d_gene: NA; CDR3aa: CASSLGSAGNTIYF; CDR3nt: TGTGCCAGCAGCTTAGGGTCAGCGGGAAACACCATATATTTT
v_gene: TRBV29-1; abundance: NA; j_gene: TRBJ1-2; d_gene: TRBD1; CDR3aa: CSVEDRVGQGYDYGYTF; CDR3nt: TGCAGCGTTGAAGATCGGGTGGGACAGGGATACGACTATGGCTACACCTTC
v_gene: TRBV28; abundance: NA; j_gene: TRBJ2-7; d_gene: TRBD2; CDR3aa: CASSLWGLAGPLEQYF; CDR3nt: TGTGCCAGCAGTTTATGGGGACTAGCGGGACCTCTCGAGCAGTACTTC
v_gene: TRBV4-2; abundance: NA; j_gene: TRBJ2-2; d_gene: TRBD2; CDR3aa: CASSQGAASLAWNTGELFF; CDR3nt: TGTGCCAGCAGCCAAGGGGCCGCCTCACTAGCGTGGAACACCGGGGAGCTGTTTTTT
v_gene: TRBV19; abundance: once; j_gene: TRBJ1-5; d_gene: NA; CDR3aa: CASRNPTESNQPQHF; CDR3nt: TGTGCCAGTAGGAACCCAACGGAGAGCAATCAGCCCCAGCATTTT
v_gene: TRBV27; abundance: NA; j_gene: TRBJ2-5; d_gene: TRBD2; CDR3aa: CASSFNTGGETQYF; CDR3nt: TGTGCCAGCAGTTTCAATACGGGAGGGGAGACCCAGTACTTC
v_gene: TRBV6-1; abundance: NA; j_gene: TRBJ1-5; d_gene: NA; CDR3aa: CASSEARQLNQPQHF; CDR3nt: TGTGCCAGCAGTGAGGCCCGACAGCTAAATCAGCCCCAGCATTTT
v_gene: TRBV29-1; abundance: NA; j_gene: TRBJ2-1; d_gene: TRBD2; CDR3aa: CSVHPSGRADNEQFF; CDR3nt: TGCAGCGTTCACCCTAGCGGGAGGGCCGACAATGAGCAGTTCTTC
v_gene: TRBV5-6; abundance: NA; j_gene: TRBJ1-2; d_gene: NA; CDR3aa: CASSFSYGYTF; CDR3nt: TGTGCCAGCAGCTTTAGCTATGGCTACACCTTC
v_gene: TRBV9; abundance: NA; j_gene: TRBJ2-1; d_gene: TRBD2; CDR3aa: CASSVGLAGSYNEQFF; CDR3nt: TGTGCCAGCAGCGTCGGACTAGCAGGGTCCTACAATGAGCAGTTCTTC
v_gene: TRBV19; abundance: NA; j_gene: TRBJ2-4; d_gene: TRBD2; CDR3aa: CASSMGGGQRRNIQYF; CDR3nt: TGTGCCAGTAGTATGGGGGGGGGTCAGAGGCGGAACATTCAGTACTTC
v_gene: TRBV5-6; abundance: NA; j_gene: TRBJ2-5; d_gene: TRBD2; CDR3aa: CASSPGLAGKETQYF; CDR3nt: TGTGCCAGCAGCCCGGGACTAGCGGGAAAAGAGACCCAGTACTTC